Presented here are 6 T cell receptor beta chains from one specimen sequenced in a study of shared clonotypes between healthy human individuals. TCRdb's copy holds only in-frame clones and misses some; the assay was immunoSEQ multiplex PCR. The table has nearly 1,000,000 clones, approximately 76% seen once. Sequences were obtained from memory CD4+ T cells sorted from blood. Subset: CD45RA-negative fraction. All receptors come from a man aged 18 to 29 in good health.

The chain combines TRBV5-8 with TRBJ1-6, with 7 bases matching TRBD1. The CDR3 loop spans 12 amino acids. The V gene end was trimmed by 6 bases and the J gene end by 15 bases; junction bases not matched to a gene: 9. From germline, CDR1 is SGHTS and CDR2 YDEGEE. The CDR3 DNA reads TGTGCCAGCACTCTACCAGGGGGAGGCCTCCACTTT. Protein sequence: CASTLPGGGLHF.

This chain uses TRBV11-2 with TRBJ2-3; D possibly corresponds to TRBD2 (5 bases). Trimming cost V 6 bases and J 7 bases, with 26 bases left between them. Germline CDR1 is SGHAT and CDR2 is FQNNGV. CDR3 length: 17 amino acids. The CDR3: CASRYAGTSISTNTQYF. The CDR3 nucleotides are TGTGCCAGCAGGTACGCGGGCACCTCAATTTCGACGAATACGCAGTATTTT.

Comment on this clone: Other DNA sequences from this sample encode an identical CDR3 as well. The V gene is TRBV5-1, the J gene TRBJ1-4; 8 nucleotides align to TRBD1. Per germline, CDR1 SGHRS and CDR2 YFSETQ. The CDR3 is 14 residues long. V lost 2 bases and J lost 7; bases outside the gene matches: 4. CDR3 residues: CASSFGQGVEKLFF. The CDR3 coding sequence is TGCGCCAGCAGCTTTGGACAGGGAGTTGAAAAACTGTTTTTT.

The V gene is TRBV2, the J gene TRBJ2-5; either TRBD1 or TRBD2 may fit D (5 bases each). Trimming removed 6 bases at V and 4 bases at J, with 15 bases between. The germline CDR1 and CDR2 sequences are SNHLY and FYNNEI. The CDR3 has 14 residues. CDR3 nucleotide sequence: TGTGCCAGCAGCCAGGGCCAGGGAGTAGAGACCCAGTACTTC. Its translation is CASSQGQGVETQYF. The full variable domain, rest sourced from reference TRBV2 and TRBJ2-5, is EPEVTQTPSHQVTQMGQEVILRCVPISNHLYFYWYRQILGQKVEFLVSFYNNEISEKSEIFDDQFSVERPDGSNFTLKIRSTKLEDSAMYFCASSQGQGVETQYFGPGTRLLVL.

This clone was picked up a small number of times. The chain recombines TRBV5-6 with TRBJ1-6; a possible D gene is TRBD1 (5 bases). The CDR3 loop spans 13 amino acids. Per the germline V gene, CDR1 is SGHDT and CDR2 is YYEEEE. Trimming removed 5 bases at V and 7 bases at J, with 10 bases between. CDR3 nucleotide sequence: TGTGCCAGCAGAGGACGGACAAATTCACCCCTCCACTTT. Protein: CASRGRTNSPLHF. Based on the CDR3 plus reference TRBV5-6 and TRBJ1-6, the full variable domain is DAGVTQSPTHLIKTRGQQVTLRCSPKSGHDTVSWYQQALGQGPQFIFQYYEEEERQRGNFPDRFSGHQFPNYSSELNVNALLLGDSALYLCASRGRTNSPLHFGNGTRLTVT.

This clone has a single count. The chain uses TRBV5-1 and TRBJ1-5, with TRBD1 matching 8 bases. With 0 bases clipped from V and 7 bases from J, the junction kept 6 bases outside the gene matches. The CDR3 consists of 15 residues. Per the germline V gene, CDR1 is SGHRS and CDR2 is YFSETQ. The DNA of the CDR3 is TGCGCCAGCAGCTTGGGGTCCTCAGGGGGCCAGCCCCAGCATTTT. Encoded protein: CASSLGSSGGQPQHF.